Below are 28 T cell receptor beta chains sequenced from a single sample in a study of CD8 T cells in Susac syndrome. Reverse transcription of about 0.5 to 1 ug RNA was carried out with random hexamers. TCRdb itself ran the immunoSEQ multiplex PCR reads through MiXCR, one entry per CDR3 protein. The sample carries 150,000 or so distinct CDR3 sequences, just under 95% recorded once. The source material was CD4+ T cells from PBMCs. The receptors come from a human donor in good health.

The chain carries TRBV7-2 and TRBJ2-2; D tentatively fits TRBD1 or TRBD2 (6 bases each). V lost 6 bases and J 6 bases, leaving 14 bases between the germline ends. The germline gives CDR1 SGHTA, CDR2 FQGNSA. This CDR3 comprises 14 residues. CDR3 in amino acids: CASSLFGGPGELFF. As DNA, the CDR3 is TGTGCCAGCAGTCTCTTCGGGGGCCCCGGGGAGCTGTTTTTT. Full variable domain (outside the CDR3, taken from reference TRBV7-2 and TRBJ2-2): GAGVSQSPSNKVTEKGKDVELRCDPISGHTALYWYRQSLGQGLEFLIYFQGNSAPDKSGLPSDRFSAERTGGSVSTLTIQRTQQEDSAVYLCASSLFGGPGELFFGEGSRLTVL.

The chain joins TRBV5-1 to TRBJ2-7; 7 nucleotides agree with TRBD1. This CDR3 has 14 residues. CDR1 is SGHRS, CDR2 YFSETQ, per germline. J lost 2 bases, V lost 4 bases, and 6 bases had no gene match. CDR3 amino acids: CASSGSTGPYEQYF. CDR3 DNA: TGCGCCAGCAGCGGATCGACAGGGCCCTACGAGCAGTACTTC.

This chain connects TRBV11-2 to TRBJ2-7; 7 positions match TRBD1. The germline CDR1 and CDR2 sequences are SGHAT and FQNNGV. The ends lost 5 bases at V and 4 bases at J; junction bases unmatched: 2. The CDR3 extends over 12 amino acids. The CDR3 is CASSTQGYEQYF. The CDR3 nucleotides read TGTGCCAGCAGCACACAGGGGTACGAGCAGTACTTC.

V is TRBV27 and J is TRBJ1-2; 8 bases agree with TRBD1. From germline, CDR1 is MNHEY and CDR2 SMNVEV (reference sequence). V trimming: 3 bases; J trimming: 10 bases; junction bases outside the gene matches: 7. CDR3 length: 13 amino acids. For the CDR3, the DNA is TGTGCCAGCAGTTTCAAAGTGGACAGGGACTACACCTTC. It is translated as CASSFKVDRDYTF.

V usage is TRBV2 and J usage is TRBJ1-2; no definite D call. The germline CDR1 and CDR2 sequences are SNHLY and FYNNEI. Trimming pared 6 bases from V and 5 bases from J, leaving 10 bases between. This CDR3 comprises 12 residues. The CDR3 region is CASRGGLYGYTF. The CDR3 coding sequence is TGTGCCAGCAGGGGAGGATTGTATGGCTACACCTTC.

The chain recombines TRBV30 with TRBJ1-2; 8 bases map to TRBD1. Looked up from germline, CDR1 is GTSNPN and CDR2 is SVGIG (reference sequence). J gave up 4 bases and V 0 bases, and 1 base lay outside the gene matches. The CDR3 is 13 amino acids. CDR3 protein: CAWSVGTGYGYTF. The CDR3 coding sequence is TGTGCCTGGAGTGTAGGGACAGGCTATGGCTACACCTTC.

This chain connects TRBV27 to TRBJ2-7, with TRBD2 as a possible D gene (6 bases). The V and J ends lost 3 bases and 7 bases respectively, with 10 bases between them. Germline CDR1 and CDR2: MNHEY and SMNVEV (reference sequence). The CDR3 loop spans 12 amino acids. The CDR3 loop reads CASSLVGGEQYF. The CDR3 bases are TGTGCCAGCAGTTTGGTCGGAGGGGAGCAGTACTTC.

The chain joins TRBV3-1 to TRBJ1-2, with D tentatively TRBD1 (5 bases). Germline CDR1 and CDR2: LGHDT and YNNKEL (reference sequence). With 4 bases removed from V and 2 bases from J, the gap between germline ends came to 14 bases. The CDR3 extends over 15 amino acids. CDR3: CASSPAGRENYGYTF. The DNA of the CDR3 is TGTGCCAGCAGCCCGGCGGGGCGGGAGAACTATGGCTACACCTTC.

The J gene is TRBJ1-2, the V gene TRBV20-1; possible D gene TRBD1, 5 bases. Germline V CDR1 and CDR2: DFQATT, SNEGSKA (reference sequence). CDR3 length: 14 amino acids. The V and J ends lost 6 bases and 7 bases respectively, with 21 bases between them. CDR3 nucleotides: TGCAGTGCCGTGCGAGGGGCGTACGGTAGTGGCTACACCTTC. Translating it yields CSAVRGAYGSGYTF.

DNA of the CDR3: TGTGCCAGCAGCACCTCTAGCGGGGTCAGTGAGCAGTTCTTC. It is translated as CASSTSSGVSEQFF. The chain carries TRBV7-2 and TRBJ2-1; 9 nucleotides align to TRBD2. The CDR3 sequence is 14 residues long. Germline CDR1 is SGHTA and CDR2 is FQGNSA. After removal of 5 bases from V and 9 bases from J, the junction contained 8 bases not matched to a gene.

The rearrangement links TRBV29-1 to TRBJ2-7; tentatively, D is TRBD2 (6 bases). Germline values: CDR1 SQVTM, CDR2 ANQGSEA. There are 13 residues in the CDR3. Trimming took 4 bases from V and 0 from J, leaving 10 bases between them. The CDR3: CSVGDGSSYEQYF. CDR3 bases: TGCAGCGTTGGGGACGGGAGCTCCTACGAGCAGTACTTC.

The CDR3 DNA is TGTGCCAGCAGTTTATTCCAAAAACTGTTTTTT. Amino acids: CASSLFQKLFF. J is TRBJ1-4 and V is TRBV28; D gene uncertain. This CDR3 region has 11 residues. The ends were cut back, 1 base at V and 9 bases at J, with 3 bases in the middle. Germline assignment: CDR1 MDHEN and CDR2 SYDVKM.

The chain has TRBV5-1 and TRBJ1-2, with 8 bases that match TRBD1. The CDR3 contains 14 residues. The V and J ends lost 5 bases and 6 bases, in that order; junction bases with no gene match: 9. Germline V lookup: CDR1 SGHRS, CDR2 YFSETQ. The CDR3 bases are TGCGCCAGCAGTTCCAGGGGGCTTGAGGATGGCTACACCTTC. The encoded protein is CASSSRGLEDGYTF.

This clonotype was recorded only once. The chain employs TRBV2 and TRBJ1-5; the match to TRBD1 covers 7 bases. Germline CDR1 SNHLY, CDR2 FYNNEI. Losses at the gene ends were 5 bases for V and 1 base for J; bases not matched to a gene: 2. This CDR3 has 14 amino acids. CDR3 residues: CASSKTGSNQPQHF. In DNA, the CDR3 is TGTGCCAGCAGTAAGACAGGGAGCAATCAGCCCCAGCATTTT.

This chain connects TRBV9 to TRBJ2-5; maybe TRBD1 (5 bases). The CDR3 spans 14 residues. Trimming cost V 0 bases and J 2 bases, with 8 bases left between them. CDR1 SGDLS and CDR2 YYNGEE come from the germline V gene. For the CDR3, the DNA is TGTGCCAGCAGCGTAGATACAGGTCAAGAGACCCAGTACTTC. Its translation is CASSVDTGQETQYF.

This chain links TRBV11-1 with TRBJ2-2; 11 bases line up with TRBD2. Germline V gene data show CDR1 as SGHAT and CDR2 as FQDESV (reference sequence). The length of the CDR3 is 16 residues. V lost 3 bases to trimming and J lost 4 bases; unmatched junction nucleotides: 4. The CDR3 spells CASSFPSGGITGELFF. The CDR3, as DNA: TGTGCCAGCAGCTTCCCTAGCGGGGGGATCACCGGGGAGCTGTTTTTT.

This clonotype showed up just once. The V and J genes are TRBV6-2 or TRBV6-3 and TRBJ1-1; D call uncertain. The V and J ends lost 6 bases and 6 bases respectively, with 8 bases between them. The CDR3 runs to 11 residues. Per germline, CDR1 MNHEY and CDR2 SVGEGT. The CDR3 sequence is CASSSVAEAFF. The CDR3 nucleotides read TGTGCCAGCAGCTCAGTAGCTGAAGCTTTCTTT.

The V gene is TRBV28, the J gene TRBJ2-7; 7 bases are a match to TRBD1. Germline assignment: CDR1 MDHEN and CDR2 SYDVKM. The CDR3 runs 14 residues. V shed 5 bases, J shed 2 bases, and the junction held 6 bases outside the gene matches. As DNA, the CDR3 is TGTGCCAGCAGTGCTGGGACAGTTGCCTACGAGCAGTACTTC. As protein: CASSAGTVAYEQYF.

This clonotype appeared a single time. The chain uses TRBV9 and TRBJ1-2, with TRBD1 matching over 11 bases. The germline V gene encodes CDR1 SGDLS and CDR2 YYNGEE. This CDR3 is 14 amino acids long. With V trimmed by 3 bases and J by 8 bases, 6 bases remained unmatched. The CDR3 here is CASSAGQGEVGYTF. As DNA, the CDR3 is TGTGCCAGCAGCGCGGGACAGGGGGAGGTAGGCTACACCTTC.

The CDR3 spells CSVGTLGPSEQYF. CDR3 in DNA: TGCAGCGTTGGGACACTGGGCCCCTCCGAGCAGTACTTC. The chain couples TRBV29-1 to TRBJ2-7; the D gene is possibly TRBD1 (5 bases). V was clipped by 4 bases and J by 6 bases, with 16 bases between them. CDR1 is SQVTM, CDR2 ANQGSEA, per germline. This CDR3 comprises 13 residues.

The chain combines TRBV20-1 with TRBJ2-1; D is perhaps TRBD1 (5 bases). The V and J ends lost 1 base and 2 bases respectively, with 15 bases between them. CDR3 length: 16 amino acids. The germline V gene has CDR1 DFQATT and CDR2 SNEGSKA (reference sequence). CDR3 sequence reads: CSARGKGAVPYNEQFF. The CDR3 DNA reads as TGCAGTGCTAGAGGTAAAGGGGCGGTACCCTACAATGAGCAGTTCTTC.

This sequence joins TRBV6-1 and TRBJ2-3; no clear D gene. Trimming took 6 bases from V and 2 from J, leaving 18 bases between them. Germline V gene sequence: CDR1 MNHNS, CDR2 SASEGT. The CDR3 runs to 16 residues. The CDR3 sequence is CASSIRRSITTDTQYF. DNA of the CDR3: TGTGCCAGCAGCATACGCCGCTCCATAACCACAGATACGCAGTATTTT.

The chain couples TRBV7-2 to TRBJ2-7; TRBD1 might be the D (5 bases). Trimming removed 2 bases at V and 6 bases at J, with 8 bases between. There are 12 residues in the CDR3. Per the germline V gene, CDR1 is SGHTA and CDR2 is FQGNSA. The CDR3 spells CASSLPQGEQYF. In nucleotides, the CDR3 is TGTGCCAGCAGCTTACCGCAGGGCGAGCAGTACTTC.

J is TRBJ1-6 and V is TRBV25-1; a possible D gene is TRBD1 (6 bases). Per germline, CDR1 MGHDK and CDR2 SYGVNS. Trimming removed 1 base from V and 14 bases from J, with 12 bases in between. The CDR3 runs to 13 residues. The CDR3 nucleotides are TGTGCCAGCAGTGAATTTCAAGGGACAACCCTCCACTTT. Protein sequence: CASSEFQGTTLHF.

In its sample, this clonotype was seen once. This chain joins TRBV5-1 and TRBJ2-1; D remains unclear. V was shortened by 4 bases and J by 8 bases, with 16 bases between the two germline ends. Germline V gives CDR1 SGHRS, CDR2 YFSETQ. This CDR3 region has 14 residues. In DNA, the CDR3 is TGCGCCAGCAGCAGCCTCCCATTAGAGGATGAGCAGTTCTTC. Translating it yields CASSSLPLEDEQFF.

This rearrangement joins TRBV20-1 to TRBJ2-6; D call uncertain. The CDR3 contains 17 residues. In germline, CDR1 is DFQATT, CDR2 SNEGSKA (reference sequence). V was pared by 1 base and J by 2 bases, with 15 bases between. The chain's CDR3 is CSARAALERTGANVLTF. In nucleotides, the CDR3 is TGCAGTGCTAGAGCCGCCCTAGAGAGGACTGGGGCCAACGTCCTGACTTTC.

The V call is TRBV20-1, the J call TRBJ2-7; D gene unclear. Germline loops: CDR1 DFQATT, CDR2 SNEGSKA (reference sequence). The length of the CDR3 is 14 residues. The V gene lost 4 bases and the J gene lost 0 bases, with 13 bases spanning the gap. CDR3 nucleotide sequence: TGCAGTGCTACCCAACCCGGGCCCTCCTACGAGCAGTACTTC. Its translation is CSATQPGPSYEQYF.

The chain joins TRBV2 to TRBJ2-1; 9 bases fit TRBD2. This CDR3 has 15 residues. After removal of 4 bases from V and 2 bases from J, the junction contained 3 bases not matched to a gene. Germline CDR1 SNHLY, CDR2 FYNNEI. The CDR3, as DNA: TGTGCCAGCAGTGCTCTAGCGGGGACCTACAATGAGCAGTTCTTC. Protein: CASSALAGTYNEQFF.